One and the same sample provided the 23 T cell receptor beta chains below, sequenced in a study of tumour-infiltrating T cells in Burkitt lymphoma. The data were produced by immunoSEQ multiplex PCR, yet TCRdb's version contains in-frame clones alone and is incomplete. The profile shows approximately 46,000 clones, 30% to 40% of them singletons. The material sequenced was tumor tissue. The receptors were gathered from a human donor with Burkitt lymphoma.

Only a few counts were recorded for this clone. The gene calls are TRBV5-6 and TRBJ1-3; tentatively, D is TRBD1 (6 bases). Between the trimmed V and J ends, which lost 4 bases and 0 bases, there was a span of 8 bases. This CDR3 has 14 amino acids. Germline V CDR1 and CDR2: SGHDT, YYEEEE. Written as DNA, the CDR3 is TGTGCCAGCAGCAAGGGGGGCTCTGGAAACACCATATATTTT. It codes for CASSKGGSGNTIYF.

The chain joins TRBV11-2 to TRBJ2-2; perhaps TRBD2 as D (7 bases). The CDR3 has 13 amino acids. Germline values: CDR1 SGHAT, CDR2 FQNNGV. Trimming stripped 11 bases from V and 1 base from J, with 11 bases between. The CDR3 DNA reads TGTGCCTCAGCGGGACAGAACACCGGGGAGCTGTTTTTT. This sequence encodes CASAGQNTGELFF.

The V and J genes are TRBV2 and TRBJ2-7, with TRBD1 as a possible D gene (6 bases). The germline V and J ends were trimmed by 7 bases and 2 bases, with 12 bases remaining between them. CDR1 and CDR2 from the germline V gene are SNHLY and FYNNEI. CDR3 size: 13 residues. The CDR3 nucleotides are TGTGCCAGCAAGGGGGACGGTGCCTACGAGCAGTACTTC. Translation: CASKGDGAYEQYF.

The CDR3 coding sequence is TGTGCCAGCAGCCAAGGTTACCCCGGGGAGCTGTTTTTT. It yields the protein CASSQGYPGELFF. V usage is TRBV14 and J usage is TRBJ2-2, with no clear D. Germline V lookup: CDR1 SGHDN, CDR2 FVKESK. The length of the CDR3 is 13 residues. The V and J ends lost 1 base and 6 bases respectively, with 6 bases between them.

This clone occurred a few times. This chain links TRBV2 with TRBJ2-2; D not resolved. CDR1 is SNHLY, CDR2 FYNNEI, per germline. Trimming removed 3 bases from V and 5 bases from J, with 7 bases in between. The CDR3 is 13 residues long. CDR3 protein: CASSEASTGELFF. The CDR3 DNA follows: TGTGCCAGCAGTGAGGCCTCGACCGGGGAGCTGTTTTTT.

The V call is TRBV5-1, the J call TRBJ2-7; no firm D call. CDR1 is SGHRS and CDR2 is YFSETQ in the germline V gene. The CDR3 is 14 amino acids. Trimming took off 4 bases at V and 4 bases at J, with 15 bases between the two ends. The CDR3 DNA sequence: TGCGCCAGCAGCCTGGACGGGCCTCGGTACGAGCAGTACTTC. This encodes CASSLDGPRYEQYF. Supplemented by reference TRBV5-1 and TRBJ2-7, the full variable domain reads KAGVTQTPRYLIKTRGQQVTLSCSPISGHRSVSWYQQTPGQGLQFLFEYFSETQRNKGNFPGRFSGRQFSNSRSEMNVSTLELGDSALYLCASSLDGPRYEQYFGPGTRLTVT.

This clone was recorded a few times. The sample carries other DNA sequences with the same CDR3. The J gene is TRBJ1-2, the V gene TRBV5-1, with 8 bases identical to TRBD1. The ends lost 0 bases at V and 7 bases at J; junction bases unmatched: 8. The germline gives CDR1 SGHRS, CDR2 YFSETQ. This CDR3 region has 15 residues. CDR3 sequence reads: CASSLDSGQGFGYTF. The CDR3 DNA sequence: TGCGCCAGCAGCTTGGATAGCGGACAGGGCTTTGGCTACACCTTC. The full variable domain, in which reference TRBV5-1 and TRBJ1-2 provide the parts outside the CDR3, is KAGVTQTPRYLIKTRGQQVTLSCSPISGHRSVSWYQQTPGQGLQFLFEYFSETQRNKGNFPGRFSGRQFSNSRSEMNVSTLELGDSALYLCASSLDSGQGFGYTFGSGTRLTVV.

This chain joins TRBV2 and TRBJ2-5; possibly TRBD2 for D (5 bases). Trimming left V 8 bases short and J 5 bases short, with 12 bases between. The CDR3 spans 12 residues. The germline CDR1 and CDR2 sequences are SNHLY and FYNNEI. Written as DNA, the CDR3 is TGTGCCAGCGGAGGAATGCTGGAGACCCAGTACTTC. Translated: CASGGMLETQYF.

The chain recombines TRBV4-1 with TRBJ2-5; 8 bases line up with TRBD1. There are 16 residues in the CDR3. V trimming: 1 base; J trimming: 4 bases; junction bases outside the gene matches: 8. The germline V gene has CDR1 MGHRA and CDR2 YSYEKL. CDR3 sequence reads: CASSQAGQGLLETQYF. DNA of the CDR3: TGCGCCAGCAGCCAAGCTGGACAGGGACTTTTAGAGACCCAGTACTTC.

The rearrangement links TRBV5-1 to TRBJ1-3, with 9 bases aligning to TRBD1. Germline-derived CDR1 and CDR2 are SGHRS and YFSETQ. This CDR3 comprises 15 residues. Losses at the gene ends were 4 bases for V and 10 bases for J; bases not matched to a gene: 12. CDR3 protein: CASSITGGEERTIYF. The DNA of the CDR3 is TGCGCCAGCAGCATAACAGGGGGCGAGGAGAGGACCATATATTTT.

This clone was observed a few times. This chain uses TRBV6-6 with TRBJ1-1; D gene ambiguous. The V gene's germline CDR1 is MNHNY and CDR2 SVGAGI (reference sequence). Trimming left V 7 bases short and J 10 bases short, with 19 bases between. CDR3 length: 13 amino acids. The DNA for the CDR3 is TGTGCCAGCATTATTCAAGGTAAAGGGAGAGCTTTCTTT. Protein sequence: CASIIQGKGRAFF.

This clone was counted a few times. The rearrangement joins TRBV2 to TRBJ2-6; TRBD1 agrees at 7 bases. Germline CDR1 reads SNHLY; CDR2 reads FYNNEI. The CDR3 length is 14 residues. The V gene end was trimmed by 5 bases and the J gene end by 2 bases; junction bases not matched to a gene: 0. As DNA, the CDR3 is TGTGCCAGCAGTCAGGGGGCTGGGGCCAACGTCCTGACTTTC. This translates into CASSQGAGANVLTF. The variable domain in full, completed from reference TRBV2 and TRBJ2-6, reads EPEVTQTPSHQVTQMGQEVILRCVPISNHLYFYWYRQILGQKVEFLVSFYNNEISEKSEIFDDQFSVERPDGSNFTLKIRSTKLEDSAMYFCASSQGAGANVLTFGAGSRLTVL.

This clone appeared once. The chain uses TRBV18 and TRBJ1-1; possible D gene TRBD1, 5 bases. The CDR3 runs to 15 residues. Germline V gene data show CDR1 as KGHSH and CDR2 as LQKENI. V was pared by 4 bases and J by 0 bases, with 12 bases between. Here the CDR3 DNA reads TGTGCCAGCTCACTCGGGGGGGTGATGAACACTGAAGCTTTCTTT. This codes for CASSLGGVMNTEAFF.

The CDR3 reads CASSQVTRYEQYF. For the CDR3, the DNA is TGCGCCAGCAGCCAAGTGACCCGTTACGAGCAGTACTTC. This chain uses TRBV4-1 with TRBJ2-7, with D unresolved. Germline values: CDR1 MGHRA, CDR2 YSYEKL. The CDR3 runs to 13 residues. V lost 1 base, J lost 4 bases, and 8 bases lay in between.

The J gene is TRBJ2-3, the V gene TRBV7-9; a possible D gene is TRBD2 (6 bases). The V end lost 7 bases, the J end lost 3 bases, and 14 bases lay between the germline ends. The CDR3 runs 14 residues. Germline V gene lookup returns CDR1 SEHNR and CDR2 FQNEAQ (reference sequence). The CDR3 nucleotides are TGTGCCAGCATCTCGGGAGTCCCGACAGATACGCAGTATTTT. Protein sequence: CASISGVPTDTQYF. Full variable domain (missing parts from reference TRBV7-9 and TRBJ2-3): DTGVSQNPRHKITKRGQNVTFRCDPISEHNRLYWYRQTLGQGPEFLTYFQNEAQLEKSRLLSDRFSAERPKGSFSTLEIQRTEQGDSAMYLCASISGVPTDTQYFGPGTRLTVL.

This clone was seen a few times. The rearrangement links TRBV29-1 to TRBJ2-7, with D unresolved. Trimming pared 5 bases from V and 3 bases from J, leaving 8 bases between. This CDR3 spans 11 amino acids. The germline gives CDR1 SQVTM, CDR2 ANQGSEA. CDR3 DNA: TGCAGCGTTCTTAGTTTCTACGAGCAGTACTTC. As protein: CSVLSFYEQYF.

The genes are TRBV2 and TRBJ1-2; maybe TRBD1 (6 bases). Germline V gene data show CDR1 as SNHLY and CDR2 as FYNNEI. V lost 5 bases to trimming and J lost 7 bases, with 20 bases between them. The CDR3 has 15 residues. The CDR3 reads CASSPTGPRYGGYTF. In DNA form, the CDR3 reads TGTGCCAGCAGTCCCACAGGGCCCAGATATGGTGGCTACACCTTC.

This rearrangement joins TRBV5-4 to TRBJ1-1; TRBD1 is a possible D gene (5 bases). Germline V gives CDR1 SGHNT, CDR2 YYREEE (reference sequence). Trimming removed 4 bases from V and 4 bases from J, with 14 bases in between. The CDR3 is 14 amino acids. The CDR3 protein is CASSGRDSGTEAFF. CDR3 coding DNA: TGTGCCAGCAGCGGCAGGGATAGTGGCACTGAAGCTTTCTTT.

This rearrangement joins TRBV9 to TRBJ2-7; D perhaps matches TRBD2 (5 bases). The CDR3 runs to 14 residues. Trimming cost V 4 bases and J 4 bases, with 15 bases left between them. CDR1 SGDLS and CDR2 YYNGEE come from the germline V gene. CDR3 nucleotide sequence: TGTGCCAGCAGCCCTTCCAGCGGAGAGTACGAGCAGTACTTC. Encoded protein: CASSPSSGEYEQYF.

CDR3 nucleotides: TGTGCCAGCAGTGAGGGATCTGGCTACACCTTC. Protein product: CASSEGSGYTF. This rearrangement joins TRBV2 to TRBJ1-2; no clear D gene. The CDR3 covers 11 residues. The V gene lost 3 bases and the J gene lost 7 bases, with 6 bases spanning the gap. Germline V gene data show CDR1 as SNHLY and CDR2 as FYNNEI.

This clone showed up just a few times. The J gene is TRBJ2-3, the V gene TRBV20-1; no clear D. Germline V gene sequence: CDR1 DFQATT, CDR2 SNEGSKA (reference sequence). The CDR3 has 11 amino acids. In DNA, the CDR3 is TGCAGCGCGCCCCAGGCTGATACGCAGTATTTT. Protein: CSAPQADTQYF.

The CDR3 DNA is TGTGCCAGTAGTATTAAAGGACAGGGGCCCTACGAGCAGTACTTC. It is translated as CASSIKGQGPYEQYF. This chain connects TRBV19 to TRBJ2-7; TRBD1 agrees at 9 bases. The V gene end was trimmed by 3 bases and the J gene end by 2 bases; junction bases not matched to a gene: 5. CDR3 length equals 15 residues. The germline V gene has CDR1 LNHDA and CDR2 SQIVND (reference sequence).

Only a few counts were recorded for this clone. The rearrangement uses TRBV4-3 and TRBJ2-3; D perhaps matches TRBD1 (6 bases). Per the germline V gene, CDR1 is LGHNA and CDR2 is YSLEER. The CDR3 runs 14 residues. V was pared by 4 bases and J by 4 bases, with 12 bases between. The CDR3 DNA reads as TGCGCCAGCAGCCCGTACAGGGACCCAGATACGCAGTATTTT. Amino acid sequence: CASSPYRDPDTQYF.